The source of this T cell receptor beta chain is a study of T cell responses to AZD1222 COVID-19 vaccine. Study-level findings and limits: White British people made up most donors, females outnumbered males, and clonal diversity was possibly underestimated. After two AZD1222 doses, spike-specific TCR breadth and depth rose versus day 0. None of the repertoires were sampled until the peak T cell response had passed. Within unmutated variant regions lay the reported targets of nearly half of spike-specific TCRs.

The CDR3 contains 13 residues. V shed 4 bases and J shed 5 bases, with 9 bases lying between them. Concerning this clone: The antigen is unknown.

Assay used: immunoSEQ multiplex PCR; TCRdb lists only in-frame clones, some missing. The data show 120,000 or so clones, 85% to 90% seen once. This sample comprised peripheral blood, obtained on day 0 of AZD1222 vaccination. The receptor was derived from an adult in good health. The chain joins TRBV12-3 or TRBV12-4 to TRBJ2-1, with D possibly TRBD2 on 5 matching bases. For the CDR3, the DNA is TGTGCCAGCAGTTCCGCCGGGAACAATGAGCAGTTCTTC. Protein product: CASSSAGNNEQFF.